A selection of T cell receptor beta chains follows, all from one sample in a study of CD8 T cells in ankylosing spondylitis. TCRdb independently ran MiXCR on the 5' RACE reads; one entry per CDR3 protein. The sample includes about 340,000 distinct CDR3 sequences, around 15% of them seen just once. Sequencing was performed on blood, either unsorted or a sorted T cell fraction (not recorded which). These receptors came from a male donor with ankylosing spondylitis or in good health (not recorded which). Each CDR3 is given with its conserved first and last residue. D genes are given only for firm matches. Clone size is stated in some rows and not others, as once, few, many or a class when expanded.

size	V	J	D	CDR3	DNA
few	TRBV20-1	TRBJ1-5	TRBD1	CSADRGPNQPQHF	TGCAGTGCGGACAGGGGGCCCAATCAGCCCCAGCATTTT
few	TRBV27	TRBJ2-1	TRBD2	CASSKSGSAYNEQFF	TGTGCCAGCAGTAAGAGCGGGAGTGCCTACAATGAGCAGTTCTTC
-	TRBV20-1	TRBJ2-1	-	CSARRDLGNEQFF	TGCAGTGCTAGAAGGGACTTGGGGAATGAGCAGTTCTTC
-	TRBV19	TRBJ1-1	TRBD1	CASSARPGQGDTEAFF	TGTGCCAGTAGTGCCCGCCCCGGACAGGGGGACACTGAAGCTTTCTTT
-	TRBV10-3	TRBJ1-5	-	CAISESALLGQPQHF	TGTGCCATCAGTGAGTCGGCACTTCTAGGGCAGCCCCAGCATTTT
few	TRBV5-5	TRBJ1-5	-	CASSRGVGNQPQHF	TGTGCCAGCAGCAGGGGGGTTGGCAATCAGCCCCAGCATTTT
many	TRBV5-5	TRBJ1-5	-	CASSLGTPAQPQHF	TGTGCCAGCAGCTTAGGGACTCCGGCCCAGCCCCAGCATTTT
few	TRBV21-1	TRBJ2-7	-	CARSGQGAVKQYF	TGTGCCCGCTCGGGACAGGGGGCCGTTAAGCAGTACTTC
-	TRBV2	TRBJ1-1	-	CASNRANTEAFF	TGTGCCAGCAACAGGGCGAACACTGAAGCTTTCTTT
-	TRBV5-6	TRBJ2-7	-	CASSPWQGLNYEQYF	TGTGCCAGCAGCCCCTGGCAGGGCCTTAACTACGAGCAGTACTTC
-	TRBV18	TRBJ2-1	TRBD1	CASSARQGDYNEQFF	TGTGCCAGCTCAGCCCGGCAGGGGGACTACAATGAGCAGTTCTTC
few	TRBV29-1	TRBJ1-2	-	CSVAEPDYGYTF	TGCAGCGTCGCAGAGCCCGACTATGGCTACACCTTC